Listed here are 26 T cell receptor beta chains from one sample, sequenced in a study of early T cells in non-severe SARS-CoV-2 infection. TCRdb analysed the 5' RACE reads with MiXCR anew, one entry per CDR3 protein. The sample holds 25,000 to 35,000 distinct CDR3 sequences; under 4% are singletons and the top ten take roughly 8.2%. Material for sequencing was whole blood. These receptors were collected from an adult who was a healthcare worker with PCR-confirmed SARS-CoV-2 infection or an uninfected control (not recorded which).

This clonotype has ten or more counts. The chain carries TRBV29-1 and TRBJ2-3; D unresolved. Trimming cost V 5 bases and J 1 base, with 4 bases left between them. From germline, CDR1 is SQVTM and CDR2 ANQGSEA. This CDR3 has 11 amino acids. Here the CDR3 DNA reads TGCAGCGTTCCTCGCACAGATACGCAGTATTTT. Amino acids: CSVPRTDTQYF.

This clonotype was counted at least ten times. The chain links TRBV24-1 to TRBJ2-2, with 7 positions matching TRBD1. J was trimmed by 5 bases and V by 4 bases; bases with no gene match: 6. The CDR3 totals 15 residues. CDR1 is KGHDR, CDR2 SFDVKD, per germline. The CDR3 DNA is TGTGCCACCAGTGACCAGGACAGGATGACCGGGGAGCTGTTTTTT. Its translation: CATSDQDRMTGELFF.

The rearrangement links TRBV12-3 or TRBV12-4 to TRBJ2-5; D uncertain. V was pared by 5 bases and J by 1 base, with 5 bases between. This CDR3 region has 12 residues. The DNA for the CDR3 is TGTGCCAGCAGTATCGTCCAAGAGACCCAGTACTTC. As protein: CASSIVQETQYF.

At least ten counts were recorded for this clonotype. The CDR3 DNA is TGTGCCTGGGAGTTCGCGGATACGCAGTATTTT. It codes for CAWEFADTQYF. V usage is TRBV30 and J usage is TRBJ2-3; D is undetermined. CDR3 length: 11 amino acids. V was trimmed by 5 bases and J by 6 bases, leaving 9 bases between them. CDR1 is GTSNPN and CDR2 is SVGIG in the germline V gene (reference sequence).

This clonotype was detected ten times or more. The CDR3 sequence: CASSFRTVNTEAFF. The CDR3 region has the DNA TGTGCCAGCAGCTTTCGGACAGTCAACACTGAAGCTTTCTTT. The chain carries TRBV7-2 and TRBJ1-1; possibly TRBD1 for D (6 bases). V lost 3 bases to trimming and J lost 2 bases, with 10 bases between them. The CDR3 runs 14 residues. Germline assignment: CDR1 SGHTA and CDR2 FQGNSA.

This clonotype was found many times. The genes are TRBV7-2 and TRBJ2-5; 7 bases line up with TRBD1. The CDR3 is 14 residues long. J gave up 5 bases and V 1 base, and 4 bases lay outside the gene matches. CDR1 and CDR2 (germline): SGHTA, FQGNSA. DNA for the CDR3: TGTGCCAGCAGCTTAGAGACAGGGTGGGAGACCCAGTACTTC. Its protein product is CASSLETGWETQYF. Filled out from reference TRBV7-2 and TRBJ2-5, the complete variable domain reads GAGVSQSPSNKVTEKGKDVELRCDPISGHTALYWYRQSLGQGLEFLIYFQGNSAPDKSGLPSDRFSAERTGGSVSTLTIQRTQQEDSAVYLCASSLETGWETQYFGPGTRLLVL.

There are many counts of this clonotype. The junction departs from germline at one end; a sequencing error may be responsible. V and J are TRBV18 and TRBJ1-3, with D unclear. Germline assignment: CDR1 KGHSH and CDR2 LQKENI. This CDR3 comprises 15 residues. CDR3 sequence reads: CASSLTLDSENTIYF. The CDR3 region has the DNA TGTGCCAGCTCACTTACCCTCGACTCTGAAAACACCATATATTTT.

The table lists this clonotype with a few counts. The chain combines TRBV2 with TRBJ2-7; D gene uncertain. Trimming removed 5 bases at V and 3 bases at J, with 2 bases between. This CDR3 has 10 residues. Per germline, CDR1 SNHLY and CDR2 FYNNEI. In nucleotides, the CDR3 is TGTGCCAGCAGTCTCTACGAGCAGTACTTC. This gives the protein CASSLYEQYF.

J is TRBJ2-4 and V is TRBV14, with 10 bases lining up with TRBD2. The CDR3 length is 17 residues. Trimming took 2 bases from V and 0 from J; bases not matched to a gene: 4. CDR1 is SGHDN, CDR2 FVKESK, per germline. CDR3 nucleotide sequence: TGTGCCAGCAGCCAACGGCCTAGCGGGAGAGCCAAAAACATTCAGTACTTC. It encodes CASSQRPSGRAKNIQYF.

Ten or more counts support this clonotype. The rearrangement joins TRBV2 to TRBJ2-1, with 9 nucleotides matching TRBD2. Germline-derived CDR1 and CDR2 are SNHLY and FYNNEI. Germline trimming cut 7 bases from V and 3 bases from J; bases unmatched to any gene: 7. The CDR3 has 15 amino acids. CDR3 in amino acids: CASNRGSGGYNEQFF. The CDR3 DNA reads as TGTGCCAGCAATAGGGGTAGCGGGGGCTACAATGAGCAGTTCTTC.

This clonotype was detected ten times or more. The CDR3 spells CASSPLAGSYNEQFF. For the CDR3, the DNA is TGTGCCAGCAGCCCTCTAGCGGGCTCCTACAATGAGCAGTTCTTC. The rearrangement joins TRBV11-3 to TRBJ2-1; TRBD2 agrees at 8 bases. V lost 5 bases, J lost 0 bases, and 3 bases stayed unmatched. The germline gives CDR1 SGHNT, CDR2 YENEEA. The CDR3 is 15 amino acids.

This chain connects TRBV11-2 to TRBJ2-5, with unresolved D. This CDR3 comprises 10 residues. The germline V gene encodes CDR1 SGHAT and CDR2 FQNNGV. Trimming shortened V by 8 bases and J by 2 bases, and 3 bases separated the two germline ends. As DNA, the CDR3 is TGTGCCAGCGGACAAGAGACCCAGTACTTC. It yields the protein CASGQETQYF.

This clonotype was recorded at least ten times. The chain joins TRBV7-2 to TRBJ1-4; D is possibly TRBD1 (5 bases). V lost 5 bases to trimming and J lost 7 bases, with 17 bases between them. The CDR3 is 15 amino acids. Looked up from germline, CDR1 is SGHTA and CDR2 is FQGNSA. The CDR3, as DNA: TGTGCCAGCAGCCCCGACCGGGTAAGGGGTGAAAAACTGTTTTTT. It yields the protein CASSPDRVRGEKLFF.

Ten or more counts support this clonotype. V and J are TRBV24-1 and TRBJ2-5; TRBD2 matches 12 bases. Germline V lookup: CDR1 KGHDR, CDR2 SFDVKD. The CDR3 length is 13 residues. Trimming at V came to 9 bases and at J to 5 bases, leaving 3 bases not matched to a gene. The CDR3 loop reads CATGLAGTETQYF. CDR3 DNA: TGTGCCACCGGACTAGCGGGAACGGAGACCCAGTACTTC.

This chain links TRBV7-9 with TRBJ2-1, with D maybe TRBD2 (5 bases). Germline loops: CDR1 SEHNR, CDR2 FQNEAQ (reference sequence). There are 14 residues in the CDR3. V was clipped by 4 bases and J by 8 bases, with 15 bases between them. The CDR3 sequence is CASSSARGGDEQFF. The CDR3 region has the DNA TGTGCCAGCAGCTCCGCCCGCGGAGGCGATGAGCAGTTCTTC.

This clonotype appeared many times. The rearrangement joins TRBV4-1 to TRBJ2-4; D gene ambiguous. CDR3 length: 12 residues. V was pared by 9 bases and J by 14 bases, with 20 bases between. Germline CDR1 MGHRA, CDR2 YSYEKL. The chain's CDR3 is CASLSKGRTEYF. The CDR3 bases are TGCGCCAGTCTAAGTAAGGGTCGTACCGAGTACTTC.

This clonotype was detected ten times or more. The chain has TRBV20-1 and TRBJ1-4; D may be TRBD1 (6 bases). The CDR3 covers 15 residues. The germline V gene has CDR1 DFQATT and CDR2 SNEGSKA (reference sequence). Trimming shortened V by 0 bases and J by 4 bases, and 12 bases separated the two germline ends. CDR3 residues: CSAREVGRGNEKLFF. For the CDR3, the DNA is TGCAGTGCTAGAGAGGTCGGCAGGGGTAATGAAAAACTGTTTTTT.

This clonotype turned up a few times. The rearrangement joins TRBV2 to TRBJ2-3; tentative D call: TRBD2 (5 bases). Germline V gene data show CDR1 as SNHLY and CDR2 as FYNNEI. CDR3 length equals 17 residues. V was cut by 3 bases and J by 4 bases, with 20 bases left in between. In DNA, the CDR3 is TGTGCCAGCAGTGACCCCCTAGCTTTGTTAAACGCAGATACGCAGTATTTT. It is translated as CASSDPLALLNADTQYF.

There are many counts of this clonotype. The CDR3 sequence is CASGTSGGPSQYF. CDR3 in DNA: TGCGCCAGCGGAACTAGCGGGGGTCCCTCTCAGTACTTC. This chain links TRBV5-1 with TRBJ2-5; 11 nucleotides line up with TRBD2. CDR3 length: 13 amino acids. In germline, CDR1 is SGHRS, CDR2 YFSETQ. Losses at the gene ends were 7 bases for V and 11 bases for J; bases not matched to a gene: 10.

This clonotype was detected many times. The rearrangement links TRBV28 to TRBJ2-1; D gene unclear. The CDR3 is 12 amino acids. Per the germline V gene, CDR1 is MDHEN and CDR2 is SYDVKM. With 5 bases removed from V and 5 bases from J, the gap between germline ends came to 7 bases. The CDR3 is CASSPPNNEQFF. The CDR3 region has the DNA TGTGCCAGCAGTCCCCCTAACAATGAGCAGTTCTTC.

At least ten counts were recorded for this clonotype. V is TRBV6-5 and J is TRBJ2-7; D remains ambiguous. The CDR3 contains 17 residues. Germline loops: CDR1 MNHEY, CDR2 SVGAGI. The ends were cut back, 0 bases at V and 6 bases at J, with 21 bases in the middle. CDR3 protein: CASSYSIMSLGPFEQYF. The CDR3, as DNA: TGTGCCAGCAGTTACTCGATTATGTCCTTAGGGCCCTTCGAGCAGTACTTC.

This clonotype showed up many times. One end of the junction is discordant with germline, which a read error may explain. The DNA for the CDR3 is TGTGCTAGTGGTCTTACACTTGGAAGCACCATATATTTT. Encoded protein: CASGLTLGSTIYF. The chain combines TRBV12-5 with TRBJ1-3; no firm D call. The germline CDR1 and CDR2 sequences are LGHNT and FRNRAP. CDR3 size: 13 residues.

Many counts were recorded for this clonotype. The rearrangement links TRBV29-1 to TRBJ2-1; D not resolved. The CDR3 length is 15 residues. Trimming removed 6 bases at V and 0 bases at J, with 15 bases between. Germline CDR1 reads SQVTM; CDR2 reads ANQGSEA. This CDR3 is CSVPQFGVSYNEQFF. The CDR3 DNA reads TGCAGCGTCCCCCAGTTTGGGGTCTCCTACAATGAGCAGTTCTTC.

This clonotype was seen repeatedly, ten times or more. The chain couples TRBV12-3 or TRBV12-4 to TRBJ1-2; D gene unclear. Trimming left V 4 bases short and J 3 bases short, with 9 bases between. There are 13 residues in the CDR3. The CDR3 region is CASSSGSYYGYTF. The DNA for the CDR3 is TGTGCCAGCAGTTCTGGAAGCTACTATGGCTACACCTTC.

This clonotype was recorded at least ten times. V gene TRBV5-1 combines with J gene TRBJ2-1, with a tentative D call TRBD1 (7 bases). CDR1 SGHRS and CDR2 YFSETQ come from the germline V gene. Trimming pared 3 bases from V and 8 bases from J, leaving 18 bases between. The CDR3 loop spans 15 amino acids. CDR3 sequence (DNA): TGCGCCAGCAGCTCCAGGGGGGAAAGAGACGATGAGCAGTTCTTC. It encodes CASSSRGERDDEQFF.

This clonotype came up a few times. The V and J genes are TRBV5-1 and TRBJ2-5; D gene uncertain. With 0 bases removed from V and 5 bases from J, the gap between germline ends came to 14 bases. The germline CDR1 and CDR2 sequences are SGHRS and YFSETQ. The CDR3 is 15 residues long. The CDR3 is CASSLESRALETQYF. For the CDR3, the DNA is TGCGCCAGCAGCTTGGAATCTAGGGCCCTCGAGACCCAGTACTTC.